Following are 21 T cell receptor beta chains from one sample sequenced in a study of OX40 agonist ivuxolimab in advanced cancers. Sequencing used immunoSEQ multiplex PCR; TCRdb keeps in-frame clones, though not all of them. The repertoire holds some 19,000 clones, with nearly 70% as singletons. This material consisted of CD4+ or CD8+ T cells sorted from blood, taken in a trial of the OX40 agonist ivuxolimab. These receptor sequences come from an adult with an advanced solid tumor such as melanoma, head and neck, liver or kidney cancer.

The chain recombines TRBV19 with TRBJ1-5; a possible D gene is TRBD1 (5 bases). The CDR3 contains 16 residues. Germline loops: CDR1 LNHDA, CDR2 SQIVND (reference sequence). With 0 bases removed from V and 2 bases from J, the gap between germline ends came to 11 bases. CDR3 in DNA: TGTGCCAGTAGTATAGATGCAGGGCTGGGCAATCAGCCCCAGCATTTT. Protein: CASSIDAGLGNQPQHF.

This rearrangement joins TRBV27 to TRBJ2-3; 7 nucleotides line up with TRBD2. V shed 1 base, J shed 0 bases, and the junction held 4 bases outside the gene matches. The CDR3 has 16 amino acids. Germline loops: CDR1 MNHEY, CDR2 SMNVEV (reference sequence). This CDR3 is CASSLYSSGSTDTQYF. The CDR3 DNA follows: TGTGCCAGCAGTTTATACTCTAGCGGCAGCACAGATACGCAGTATTTT.

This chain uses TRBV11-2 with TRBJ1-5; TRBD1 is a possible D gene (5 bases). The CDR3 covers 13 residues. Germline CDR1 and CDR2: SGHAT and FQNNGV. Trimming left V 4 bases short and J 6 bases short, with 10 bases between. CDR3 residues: CASSSGGGQPQHF. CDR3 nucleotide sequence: TGTGCCAGCAGCTCCGGCGGGGGTCAGCCCCAGCATTTT.

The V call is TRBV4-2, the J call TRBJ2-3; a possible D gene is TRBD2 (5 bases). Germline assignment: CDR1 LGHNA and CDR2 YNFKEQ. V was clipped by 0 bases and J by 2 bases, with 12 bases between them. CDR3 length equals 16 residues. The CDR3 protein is CASSQERAWNTDTQYF. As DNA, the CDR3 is TGTGCCAGCAGCCAAGAGAGGGCCTGGAACACAGATACGCAGTATTTT.

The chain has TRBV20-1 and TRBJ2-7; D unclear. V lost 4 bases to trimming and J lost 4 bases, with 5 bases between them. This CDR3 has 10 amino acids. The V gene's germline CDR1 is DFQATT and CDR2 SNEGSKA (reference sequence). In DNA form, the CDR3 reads TGCAGTGCTATCTTATACGAGCAGTACTTC. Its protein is CSAILYEQYF.

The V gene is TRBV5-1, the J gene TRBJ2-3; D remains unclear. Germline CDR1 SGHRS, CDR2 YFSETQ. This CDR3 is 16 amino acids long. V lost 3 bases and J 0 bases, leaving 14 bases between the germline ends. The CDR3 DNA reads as TGCGCCAGCAGCTCTCCCGACCCAATTAGCACAGATACGCAGTATTTT. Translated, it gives CASSSPDPISTDTQYF.

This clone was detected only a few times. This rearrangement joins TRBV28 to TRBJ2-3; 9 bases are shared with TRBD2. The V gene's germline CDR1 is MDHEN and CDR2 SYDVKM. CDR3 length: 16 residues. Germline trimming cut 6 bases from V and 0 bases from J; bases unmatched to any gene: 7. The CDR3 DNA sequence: TGTGCCAGCAGCCCCTCTAGCGGGGTTAGCACAGATACGCAGTATTTT. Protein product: CASSPSSGVSTDTQYF.

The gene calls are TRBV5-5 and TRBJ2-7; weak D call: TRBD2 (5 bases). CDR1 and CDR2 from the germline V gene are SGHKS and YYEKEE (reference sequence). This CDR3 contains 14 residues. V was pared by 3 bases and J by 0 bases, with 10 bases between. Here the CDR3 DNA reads TGTGCCAGCAGCTCGACGGGAAGCTCCTACGAGCAGTACTTC. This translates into CASSSTGSSYEQYF.

CDR3 bases: TGCAGCGGGTTCACAGGGGGCCCGTCTGGGGCCAACGTCCTGACTTTC. Amino acid sequence: CSGFTGGPSGANVLTF. The genes are TRBV29-1 and TRBJ2-6; TRBD1 aligns across 9 bases. The germline CDR1 and CDR2 sequences are SQVTM and ANQGSEA. The V and J ends lost 7 bases and 1 base, in that order; junction bases with no gene match: 8. This CDR3 is 16 amino acids long.

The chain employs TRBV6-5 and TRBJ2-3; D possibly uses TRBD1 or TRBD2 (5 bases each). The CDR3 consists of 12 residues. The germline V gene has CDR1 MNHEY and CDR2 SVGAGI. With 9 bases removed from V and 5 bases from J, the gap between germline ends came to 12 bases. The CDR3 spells CASQHGGDTQYF. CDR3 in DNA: TGTGCCAGTCAGCATGGGGGAGATACGCAGTATTTT.

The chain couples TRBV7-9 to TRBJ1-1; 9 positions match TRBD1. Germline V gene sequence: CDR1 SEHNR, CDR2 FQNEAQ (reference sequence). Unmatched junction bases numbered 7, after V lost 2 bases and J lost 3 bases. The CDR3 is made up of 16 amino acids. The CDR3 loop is CASSLLKTGGDTEAFF. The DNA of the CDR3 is TGTGCCAGCAGCTTACTAAAGACAGGGGGTGACACTGAAGCTTTCTTT.

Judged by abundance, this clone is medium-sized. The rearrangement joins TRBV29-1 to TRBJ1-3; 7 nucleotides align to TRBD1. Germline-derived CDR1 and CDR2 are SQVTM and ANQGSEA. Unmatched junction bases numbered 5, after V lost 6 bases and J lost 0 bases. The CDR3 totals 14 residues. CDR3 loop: CSVPGQLSGNTIYF. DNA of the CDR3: TGCAGCGTCCCGGGACAGCTCTCTGGAAACACCATATATTTT.

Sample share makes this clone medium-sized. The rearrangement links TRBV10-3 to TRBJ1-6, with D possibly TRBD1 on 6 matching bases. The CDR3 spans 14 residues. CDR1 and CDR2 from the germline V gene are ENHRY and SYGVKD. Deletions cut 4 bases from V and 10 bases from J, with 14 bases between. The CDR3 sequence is CAISVPGEGSPLHF. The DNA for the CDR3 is TGTGCCATCAGTGTACCAGGGGAGGGATCACCCCTCCACTTT.

The CDR3 sequence: CASSLGTSGSEETQYF. In nucleotides, the CDR3 is TGTGCCAGCAGTCTGGGGACTAGCGGGAGCGAGGAGACCCAGTACTTC. The chain employs TRBV28 and TRBJ2-5; the match to TRBD2 covers 14 bases. V shed 5 bases and J 5 bases; nucleotides not matched to a gene: 7. The CDR3 length is 16 residues. Per germline, CDR1 MDHEN and CDR2 SYDVKM.

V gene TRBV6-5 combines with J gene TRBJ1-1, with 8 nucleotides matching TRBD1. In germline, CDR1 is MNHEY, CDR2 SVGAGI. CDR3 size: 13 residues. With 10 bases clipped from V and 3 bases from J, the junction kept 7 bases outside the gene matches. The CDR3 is CATQQGGDTEAFF. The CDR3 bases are TGTGCCACCCAACAGGGGGGAGACACTGAAGCTTTCTTT.

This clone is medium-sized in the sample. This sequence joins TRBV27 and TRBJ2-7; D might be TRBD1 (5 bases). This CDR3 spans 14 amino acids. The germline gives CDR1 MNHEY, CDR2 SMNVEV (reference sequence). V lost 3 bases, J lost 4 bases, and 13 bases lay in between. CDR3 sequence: CASSFGQGGYEQYF. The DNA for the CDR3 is TGTGCCAGCAGTTTCGGGCAGGGTGGTTACGAGCAGTACTTC.

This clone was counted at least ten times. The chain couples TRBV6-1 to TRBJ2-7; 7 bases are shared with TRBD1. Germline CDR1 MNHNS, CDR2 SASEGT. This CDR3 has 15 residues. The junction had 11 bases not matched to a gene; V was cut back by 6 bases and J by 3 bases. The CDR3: CASRVGTGTDYEQYF. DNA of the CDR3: TGTGCCAGCAGGGTCGGAACCGGGACAGACTACGAGCAGTACTTC.

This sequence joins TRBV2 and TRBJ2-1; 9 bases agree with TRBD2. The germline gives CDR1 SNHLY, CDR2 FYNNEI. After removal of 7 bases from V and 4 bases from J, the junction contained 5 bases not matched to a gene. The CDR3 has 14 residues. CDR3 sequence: CASKETSGYNEQFF. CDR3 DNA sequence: TGTGCCAGCAAAGAGACTAGCGGTTACAATGAGCAGTTCTTC.

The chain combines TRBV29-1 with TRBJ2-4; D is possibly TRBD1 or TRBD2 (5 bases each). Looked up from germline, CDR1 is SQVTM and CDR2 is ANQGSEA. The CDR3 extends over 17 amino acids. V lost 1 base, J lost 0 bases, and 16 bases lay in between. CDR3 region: CSVEGPPGHLAKNIQYF. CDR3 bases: TGCAGCGTTGAAGGGCCCCCGGGGCACCTAGCCAAAAACATTCAGTACTTC.

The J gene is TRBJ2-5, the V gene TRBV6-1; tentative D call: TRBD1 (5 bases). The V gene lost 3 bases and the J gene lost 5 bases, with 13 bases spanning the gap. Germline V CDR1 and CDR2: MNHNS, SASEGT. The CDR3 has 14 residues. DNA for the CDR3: TGTGCCAGCAGTGACGGCAGGGATTGGGAGACCCAGTACTTC. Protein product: CASSDGRDWETQYF.

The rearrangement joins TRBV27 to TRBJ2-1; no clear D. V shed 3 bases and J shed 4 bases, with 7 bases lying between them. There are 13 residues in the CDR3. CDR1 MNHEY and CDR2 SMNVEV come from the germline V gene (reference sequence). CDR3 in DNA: TGTGCCAGCAGTTTGGATTCTTACAATGAGCAGTTCTTC. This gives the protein CASSLDSYNEQFF.